A single sample gave rise to the 19 T cell receptor beta chains below, sequenced in a study of T cells after yellow fever vaccination. MiXCR, run by TCRdb on the 5' RACE reads, gives a single entry per CDR3 protein. The table has hundreds of thousands of distinct CDR3 sequences, roughly an eighth seen once. Material: PBMCs, obtained on the day of the yellow fever booster vaccination. Receptors originate from a young man who received the YFV17D yellow fever vaccine.

Ten or more counts support this clonotype. The chain is built from TRBV10-1 and TRBJ2-5; possible D gene TRBD1, 5 bases. With 5 bases removed from V and 5 bases from J, the gap between germline ends came to 12 bases. This CDR3 comprises 13 residues. Germline lookup yields CDR1 WNHNN and CDR2 SYGVQD (reference sequence). The CDR3, as DNA: TGCGCCAGCAGTTCCAGGGATCGGGAGACCCAGTACTTC. Amino acid sequence: CASSSRDRETQYF.

The J gene is TRBJ2-7, the V gene TRBV12-3 or TRBV12-4, with 9 bases matching TRBD1. V lost 6 bases, J lost 1 base, and 7 bases stayed unmatched. The CDR3 totals 15 residues. The CDR3 here is CASRRGQGPSYEQYF. CDR3 bases: TGTGCCAGCAGGCGCGGACAGGGGCCTTCCTACGAGCAGTACTTC.

This clonotype was counted only a few times. The germline gene is not matched at one end of the junction; a read error may be the cause. This sequence joins TRBV7-9 and TRBJ2-7; TRBD1 might be the D (5 bases). CDR3 length: 14 residues. Per germline, CDR1 SEHNR and CDR2 FQNEAQ (reference sequence). The CDR3 DNA reads TGTGCCAGCAGCCTAGGGGCGCACCAAAACCTCCATTTTTTC. As protein: CASSLGAHQNLHFF.

The V call is TRBV10-3, the J call TRBJ2-1, with 9 positions matching TRBD1. The CDR3 consists of 16 residues. Germline V gives CDR1 ENHRY, CDR2 SYGVKD. The trim removed 3 bases at V and 5 bases at J, leaving 8 bases unmatched. CDR3 DNA: TGTGCCATCAGTGACCCACAGGGGGCCTACGACAATGAGCAGTTCTTC. It yields the protein CAISDPQGAYDNEQFF.

The chain couples TRBV28 to TRBJ1-1; D might be TRBD1 (5 bases). V was clipped by 7 bases and J by 6 bases, with 15 bases between them. The CDR3 has 13 residues. CDR1 is MDHEN and CDR2 is SYDVKM in the germline V gene. Here the CDR3 reads CASKLQGPPEAFF. DNA of the CDR3: TGTGCCAGCAAGTTGCAGGGCCCCCCTGAAGCTTTCTTT.

J is TRBJ2-1 and V is TRBV6-2 or TRBV6-3; D possibly corresponds to TRBD1 (6 bases). Germline-derived CDR1 and CDR2 are MNHEY and SVGEGT. V was trimmed by 8 bases and J by 4 bases, leaving 21 bases between them. This CDR3 region has 16 residues. The CDR3 here is CASAISGTQGYNEQFF. The CDR3 DNA follows: TGTGCCAGCGCAATCTCCGGGACGCAGGGGTACAATGAGCAGTTCTTC.

A few counts support this clonotype. The chain has TRBV7-2 and TRBJ2-7; D remains unclear. The CDR3 loop spans 12 amino acids. Trimming took off 4 bases at V and 2 bases at J, with 6 bases between the two ends. The germline gives CDR1 SGHTA, CDR2 FQGNSA. The CDR3 DNA sequence: TGTGCCAGCAGCTACACTCCCTACGAGCAGTACTTC. Protein product: CASSYTPYEQYF.

The chain combines TRBV11-2 with TRBJ2-7; D is unresolved. The germline CDR1 and CDR2 sequences are SGHAT and FQNNGV. Trimming took 5 bases from V and 3 from J, leaving 17 bases between them. The CDR3 has 15 residues. The CDR3 spells CASSHSSITHYEQYF. The CDR3 DNA reads TGTGCCAGCAGCCACAGTTCGATAACTCACTACGAGCAGTACTTC.

The chain recombines TRBV7-9 with TRBJ2-1; D may be TRBD1 (6 bases). Trimming left V 5 bases short and J 0 bases short, with 11 bases between. The CDR3 is 15 amino acids. From germline, CDR1 is SEHNR and CDR2 FQNEAQ (reference sequence). CDR3 protein: CASSQDRHSYNEQFF. The CDR3 DNA follows: TGTGCCAGCAGCCAAGACAGGCACTCCTACAATGAGCAGTTCTTC.

The chain combines TRBV14 with TRBJ2-1; 10 bases are a match to TRBD2. Germline V gene lookup returns CDR1 SGHDN and CDR2 FVKESK. The CDR3 covers 15 residues. V shed 4 bases, J shed 13 bases, and the junction held 13 bases outside the gene matches. As DNA, the CDR3 is TGTGCCAGCAGCCCTCAAAGCCTAGCGGGAGCCGCTCAGTTCTTC. Protein product: CASSPQSLAGAAQFF.

The chain has TRBV4-3 and TRBJ2-2, with 7 bases identical to TRBD1. V trimming: 0 bases; J trimming: 5 bases; junction bases outside the gene matches: 9. This CDR3 comprises 17 residues. Germline-derived CDR1 and CDR2 are LGHNA and YSLEER. This chain's CDR3 is CASSQEVKGQRTGELFF. The CDR3 DNA reads TGCGCCAGCAGCCAAGAAGTTAAGGGACAGCGGACCGGGGAGCTGTTTTTT.

There are many counts of this clonotype. This chain joins TRBV12-3 or TRBV12-4 and TRBJ2-1; 7 bases align to TRBD1. This CDR3 region has 15 residues. The V gene end was trimmed by 6 bases and the J gene end by 3 bases; junction bases not matched to a gene: 8. The CDR3: CASSPQGTLYNEQFF. The CDR3 coding sequence is TGTGCCAGCAGCCCACAGGGGACCCTCTACAATGAGCAGTTCTTC.

CDR3 amino acids: CASSKAVTLRAGPNTGELFF. CDR3 sequence (DNA): TGTGCCAGCAGCAAAGCTGTAACGCTACGAGCCGGACCGAACACCGGGGAGCTGTTTTTT. This chain joins TRBV21-1 and TRBJ2-2; the table's TRBD2 call for D was not verified on the DNA. TRBV21-1 constitutes a pseudogene. The CDR3 length is 20 residues.

Only a few counts were recorded for this clonotype. The chain uses TRBV7-8 and TRBJ2-7, with TRBD2 matching 7 bases. CDR3 length equals 14 residues. Unmatched junction bases numbered 7, after V lost 4 bases and J lost 4 bases. The germline V gene encodes CDR1 SGHVS and CDR2 FQNEAQ. The CDR3 loop reads CASSWEAGVYEQYF. The DNA of the CDR3 is TGTGCCAGCAGCTGGGAGGCGGGAGTGTACGAGCAGTACTTC.

This clonotype appeared a few times. CDR3: CASSHPLRDPWDIQYF. For the CDR3, the DNA is TGTGCCAGCAGCCACCCCCTCAGGGACCCCTGGGACATTCAGTACTTC. The genes are TRBV28 and TRBJ2-4; the D call may be TRBD1 or TRBD2 (5 bases each). The germline gives CDR1 MDHEN, CDR2 SYDVKM. Trimming shortened V by 6 bases and J by 8 bases, and 23 bases separated the two germline ends. The CDR3 runs to 16 residues.

This clonotype was seen more than once but under ten times. V usage is TRBV11-1 and J usage is TRBJ2-1, with 7 bases that match TRBD2. The J segment lost 2 bases and the V segment lost 7 bases, leaving 23 bases of the junction unmatched. Germline V gene sequence: CDR1 SGHAT, CDR2 FQDESV (reference sequence). CDR3 size: 20 residues. CDR3 coding DNA: TGTGCCAGCACCCAATGGGGGGGAGGGAGGGCCGAGATACCCTACAATGAGCAGTTCTTC. Amino acids: CASTQWGGGRAEIPYNEQFF.

There are many counts of this clonotype. V is TRBV18 and J is TRBJ1-1, with D possibly TRBD1 on 5 matching bases. The CDR3 has 14 residues. Deletions cut 3 bases from V and 2 bases from J, with 10 bases between. Germline loops: CDR1 KGHSH, CDR2 LQKENI. CDR3 sequence (DNA): TGTGCCAGCTCACCTCTCGGGGGTAACACTGAAGCTTTCTTT. This encodes CASSPLGGNTEAFF. The full variable domain, completed using reference TRBV18 and TRBJ1-1, is NAGVMQNPRHLVRRRGQEARLRCSPMKGHSHVYWYRQLPEEGLKFMVYLQKENIIDESGMPKERFSAEFPKEGPSILRIQQVVRGDSAAYFCASSPLGGNTEAFFGQGTRLTVV.

This clonotype was picked up many times. The DNA of the CDR3 is TGCGCCAGCAGCGTCGGACATACAAACAATGAGCAGTTCTTC. Protein product: CASSVGHTNNEQFF. The chain recombines TRBV5-1 with TRBJ2-1; TRBD1 is a possible D gene (5 bases). The germline V gene has CDR1 SGHRS and CDR2 YFSETQ. The ends were cut back, 4 bases at V and 5 bases at J, with 13 bases in the middle. CDR3 length: 14 residues.

This clonotype has more than one count but fewer than ten. The chain links TRBV7-6 to TRBJ1-4, with D tentatively TRBD1 (5 bases). Deletions cut 4 bases from V and 10 bases from J, with 16 bases between. The CDR3 extends over 14 amino acids. Germline CDR1 SGHVS, CDR2 FNYEAQ. This chain's CDR3 is CASSYGTRTGKLFF. CDR3 in DNA: TGTGCCAGCAGCTACGGGACGAGGACGGGAAAACTGTTTTTT. The full variable domain, with the rest looked up from reference TRBV7-6 and TRBJ1-4, is GAGVSQSPRYKVTKRGQDVALRCDPISGHVSLYWYRQALGQGPEFLTYFNYEAQQDKSGLPNDRFSAERPEGSISTLTIQRTEQRDSAMYRCASSYGTRTGKLFFGSGTQLSVL.